This T cell receptor (beta chain) is drawn from a study of cytomegalovirus exposure and HLA in healthy donors. General study points: Productive rates of about 87% or about 30% were seen for most TCR beta V segments in an earlier analysis. A later analysis reportedly found fewer N-insertions in an Asian-associated ancestry cluster than the roughly 670-donor mean. Overall, 164 TCR beta chains were annotated as cytomegalovirus-associated.

As concerns this clone: The antigen is not known.

PCR amplification relied on 60 Vbeta primers (plus 13 Jbeta primers). The table came from immunoSEQ multiplex PCR; TCRdb's copy has only in-frame clones and leaves some out. Of around 210,000 clones listed, approximately 79% are singletons. The CDR3 loop spans 14 amino acids. Trimming at V came to 6 bases and at J to 0 bases, leaving 4 bases not matched to a gene. CDR1 is SQVTM, CDR2 ANQGSEA, per germline. These donors, healthy bone marrow donors, were studied. Sequenced input: PBMCs. The genes are TRBV29-1 and TRBJ1-4; 7 bases map to TRBD1. The clonotype was recovered from a man aged 45 to 65 in good health and CMV-seronegative. The CDR3 DNA reads TGCAGCGTCGGGACAGCTCCAACTAATGAAAAACTGTTTTTT. Amino acids: CSVGTAPTNEKLFF.